The rows below give T cell receptor beta chains drawn from one sample of a study of beta chain features in type 1 diabetes. TCRdb keeps only in-frame clones here, not all; method: immunoSEQ multiplex PCR. The sample carries about 240,000 clones, around 14% recorded once. The sequencing sample was made of naive CD4+ T cells from blood. The receptor source for this set is a man aged 30-40 years with type 1 diabetes. The CDR3 runs from the conserved cysteine through the conserved F or W. A D gene is named only where the DNA matches it firmly. Size is stated for part of the rows, as once, few or many counts, or as a class when the clone is expanded.

J,V,D,size,CDR3,DNA
TRBJ2-2,TRBV28,TRBD1,-,CASKVPGGNTGELFF,TGTGCCAGCAAGGTGCCAGGGGGAAACACCGGGGAGCTGTTTTTT
TRBJ2-5,TRBV10-2,TRBD1,few,CASSGRGRPQETQYF,TGCGCCAGCAGTGGCAGGGGGCGCCCCCAAGAGACCCAGTACTTC
TRBJ2-6,TRBV30,TRBD1,few,CACPGQGISGANVLTF,TGTGCCTGCCCGGGACAGGGGATTTCTGGGGCCAACGTCCTGACTTTC
TRBJ1-5,TRBV15,-,-,CATSSDRAGNQPQHF,TGTGCCACCAGCAGTGACAGAGCTGGCAATCAGCCCCAGCATTTT
TRBJ2-3,TRBV5-4,-,few,CASSNRDFADTQYF,TGTGCCAGCAGCAACCGGGACTTTGCGGATACGCAGTATTTT
TRBJ1-4,TRBV29-1,TRBD1,few,CSARGQGNEKLFF,TGCAGCGCTCGGGGACAGGGGAATGAAAAACTGTTTTTT
TRBJ1-5,TRBV5-6,TRBD1,-,CASSLAAGTGSQPQHF,TGTGCCAGCAGCTTGGCCGCCGGGACAGGGTCTCAGCCCCAGCATTTT
TRBJ2-5,TRBV7-6,TRBD2,-,CASSPGGQETQYF,TGTGCCAGCAGCCCGGGGGGGCAAGAGACCCAGTACTTC
TRBJ2-7,TRBV28,-,few,CASSLRGYEQYF,TGTGCCAGCAGTCTAAGGGGGTACGAGCAGTACTTC
TRBJ2-7,TRBV19,-,-,CATQGTAESYEQYF,TGTGCCACCCAGGGGACCGCGGAATCCTACGAGCAGTACTTC
TRBJ2-5,TRBV14,TRBD1,-,CASSQIDRGPQTQYF,TGTGCCAGCAGCCAAATAGACAGGGGGCCGCAGACCCAGTACTTC
TRBJ1-5,TRBV7-9,TRBD1,few,CASSHGTENQPQHF,TGTGCCAGCAGCCATGGGACAGAAAATCAGCCCCAGCATTTT
TRBJ2-5,TRBV5-4,-,-,CASSPRRGGETQYF,TGTGCCAGCAGCCCCAGGCGGGGAGGTGAGACCCAGTACTTC
TRBJ2-7,TRBV6-5,TRBD2,-,CASRSTSVTYEQYF,TGTGCCAGCAGATCGACTAGCGTGACCTACGAGCAGTACTTC
TRBJ2-5,TRBV30,-,few,CAWSGGGAKETQYF,TGTGCCTGGAGTGGAGGTGGCGCGAAGGAGACCCAGTACTTC
TRBJ1-6,TRBV30,TRBD1,few,CASGQAHPRSPLHF,TGTGCCTCCGGACAGGCACATCCCCGGTCACCCCTCCACTTT
TRBJ1-5,TRBV29-1,-,-,CSVAARSWQGTEPQHF,TGCAGCGTTGCCGCTCGGTCATGGCAGGGAACGGAGCCCCAGCATTTT
TRBJ2-2,TRBV9,TRBD2,-,CASSVTHGTSLLGELFF,TGTGCCAGCAGCGTAACTCACGGGACTAGTCTCCTCGGGGAGCTGTTTTTT
TRBJ2-5,TRBV19,TRBD2,few,CASSIASGEETQYF,TGTGCCAGTAGTATAGCTAGCGGGGAAGAGACCCAGTACTTC
TRBJ2-3,TRBV10-2,TRBD2,few,CASRLAGVDTQYF,TGCGCCAGCAGACTAGCGGGAGTAGATACGCAGTATTTT
TRBJ1-5,TRBV5-6,-,few,CASSSQGGYGNQPQHF,TGTGCCAGCAGCTCACAGGGCGGGTACGGCAATCAGCCCCAGCATTTT
TRBJ1-3,TRBV11-2,-,-,CASSFLYGSSGNTIYF,TGTGCCAGCAGCTTTTTGTACGGGAGCTCTGGAAACACCATATATTTT
TRBJ2-5,TRBV2,-,-,CASRAGTEETQYF,TGTGCCAGCAGGGCCGGGACTGAAGAGACCCAGTACTTC
TRBJ1-2,TRBV30,-,-,CAWSGHPNYGYTF,TGTGCCTGGAGTGGGCATCCTAACTATGGCTACACCTTC
TRBJ1-5,TRBV12-5,TRBD1,-,CASGSPGQGSHNQPQHF,TGTGCTAGTGGTTCCCCGGGACAGGGATCCCACAATCAGCCCCAGCATTTT
TRBJ1-4,TRBV19,-,-,CASSIPDMALFF,TGTGCCAGTAGTATACCGGACATGGCACTGTTTTTT
TRBJ1-2,TRBV6-5,TRBD1,-,CASSTTGGFVGYTF,TGTGCCAGCAGTACTACAGGGGGTTTTGTTGGCTACACCTTC
TRBJ1-5,TRBV2,TRBD1,few,CASSAGTGNQPQHF,TGTGCCAGCAGCGCCGGGACAGGGAATCAGCCCCAGCATTTT
TRBJ2-1,TRBV30,TRBD2,few,CAWDSGRSYNEQFF,TGTGCCTGGGATAGCGGGAGGTCCTACAATGAGCAGTTCTTC
TRBJ1-5,TRBV2,-,few,CASSAGGLGQPQHF,TGTGCCAGCAGCGCGGGAGGGTTAGGCCAGCCCCAGCATTTT
TRBJ1-1,TRBV5-4,-,few,CASSFGGMNTEAFF,TGTGCCAGCAGCTTTGGGGGGATGAACACTGAAGCTTTCTTT
TRBJ2-5,TRBV5-1,-,-,CASSLPQQAGRETQYF,TGCGCCAGCAGCTTGCCCCAACAGGCCGGCCGGGAGACCCAGTACTTC
TRBJ1-4,TRBV11-1,-,-,CASSSIGDILFF,TGTGCCAGCAGTTCCATTGGCGACATTCTGTTTTTT
TRBJ1-1,TRBV19,TRBD1,-,CASSPRTGVTEAFF,TGTGCCAGTAGTCCCCGGACAGGGGTCACTGAAGCTTTCTTT
TRBJ1-1,TRBV7-9,-,-,CASSQTRGGDEAFF,TGTGCCAGCAGCCAAACCCGGGGGGGAGATGAAGCTTTCTTT
TRBJ1-1,TRBV6-1,-,few,CASSESEGRHMNTEAFF,TGTGCCAGCAGTGAAAGTGAGGGTCGCCATATGAACACTGAAGCTTTCTTT
TRBJ2-7,TRBV6-5,-,few,CASSYADRTVGEQYF,TGTGCCAGCAGTTACGCAGACAGGACCGTAGGGGAGCAGTACTTC
TRBJ2-2,TRBV30,TRBD2,-,CAWSVLGGGNTGELFF,TGTGCCTGGAGTGTACTCGGGGGGGGGAACACCGGGGAGCTGTTTTTT
TRBJ2-5,TRBV5-1,TRBD2,-,CASSLASGETQYF,TGCGCCAGCAGCTTAGCTAGCGGGGAAACCCAGTACTTC
TRBJ2-4,TRBV11-2,TRBD1,few,CASSLDGQGNIQYF,TGTGCCAGCAGCTTAGACGGACAGGGTAACATTCAGTACTTC
TRBJ2-2,TRBV29-1,TRBD1,few,CSVAGTAKNTGELFF,TGCAGCGTCGCAGGGACAGCAAAGAACACCGGGGAGCTGTTTTTT
TRBJ2-7,TRBV21-1,-,few,CASSKAPGREQYF,TGTGCCAGCAGCAAAGCTCCGGGGAGGGAGCAGTACTTC
TRBJ2-2,TRBV5-4,-,few,CATGPQGRTGELFF,TGTGCCACTGGTCCGCAGGGGCGAACCGGGGAGCTGTTTTTT
TRBJ1-5,TRBV19,-,-,CASKGTGLGNQPQHF,TGTGCCAGTAAGGGAACAGGGCTGGGCAATCAGCCCCAGCATTTT
TRBJ2-5,TRBV6-5,-,few,CASRSPVETQYF,TGTGCCAGCAGATCCCCGGTGGAGACCCAGTACTTC
TRBJ2-2,TRBV18,-,few,CASSPGPGNTGELFF,TGTGCCAGCTCACCAGGGCCCGGGAACACCGGGGAGCTGTTTTTT
TRBJ2-7,TRBV16,-,-,CASSQSRVGPYEQYF,TGTGCCAGCAGCCAATCCCGGGTAGGTCCCTACGAGCAGTACTTC
TRBJ2-1,TRBV29-1,-,few,CSVDRANEQFF,TGCAGCGTTGACAGGGCAAATGAGCAGTTCTTC
TRBJ1-1,TRBV29-1,-,few,CSVGLLVNTEAFF,TGCAGCGTTGGGCTTTTGGTGAACACTGAAGCTTTCTTT
TRBJ1-2,TRBV29-1,-,few,CSVIQVRGYGYTF,TGCAGCGTTATCCAGGTGCGGGGCTATGGCTACACCTTC
TRBJ2-7,TRBV9,-,few,CASSAETGRAGEQYF,TGTGCCAGCAGCGCAGAAACGGGCAGGGCAGGCGAGCAGTACTTC
TRBJ2-7,TRBV7-2,-,few,CASNPDGSYEQYF,TGTGCCAGCAACCCCGACGGGTCCTACGAGCAGTACTTC
TRBJ1-5,TRBV2,-,-,CASSEAVVPQHF,TGTGCCAGCAGTGAGGCAGTGGTGCCCCAGCATTTT
TRBJ2-5,TRBV5-1,-,few,CASSEGPAETQYF,TGCGCCAGCAGCGAGGGCCCTGCAGAGACCCAGTACTTC
TRBJ2-5,TRBV30,-,few,CAWSVHGDQETQYF,TGTGCCTGGAGTGTACACGGGGACCAAGAGACCCAGTACTTC
TRBJ2-7,TRBV5-1,-,few,CASSLEQAAYEQYF,TGCGCCAGCAGCTTGGAACAGGCTGCCTACGAGCAGTACTTC
TRBJ1-2,TRBV4-1,TRBD1,few,CASSQGKTGNYGYTF,TGCGCCAGCAGCCAAGGGAAGACAGGGAACTATGGCTACACCTTC